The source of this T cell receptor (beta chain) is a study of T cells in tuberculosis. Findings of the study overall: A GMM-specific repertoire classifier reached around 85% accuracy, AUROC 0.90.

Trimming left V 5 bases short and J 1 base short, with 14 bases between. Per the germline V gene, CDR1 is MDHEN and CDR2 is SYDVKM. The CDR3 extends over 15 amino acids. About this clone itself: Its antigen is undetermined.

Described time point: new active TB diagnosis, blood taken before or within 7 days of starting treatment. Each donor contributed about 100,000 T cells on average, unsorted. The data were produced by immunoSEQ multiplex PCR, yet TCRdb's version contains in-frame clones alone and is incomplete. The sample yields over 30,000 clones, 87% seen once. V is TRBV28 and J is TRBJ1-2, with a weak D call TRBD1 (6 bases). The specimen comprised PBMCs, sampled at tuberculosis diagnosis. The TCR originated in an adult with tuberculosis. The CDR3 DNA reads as TGTGCCAGCAGTACCCCCGCAGGGGATAACTATGGCTACACCTTC. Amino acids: CASSTPAGDNYGYTF.